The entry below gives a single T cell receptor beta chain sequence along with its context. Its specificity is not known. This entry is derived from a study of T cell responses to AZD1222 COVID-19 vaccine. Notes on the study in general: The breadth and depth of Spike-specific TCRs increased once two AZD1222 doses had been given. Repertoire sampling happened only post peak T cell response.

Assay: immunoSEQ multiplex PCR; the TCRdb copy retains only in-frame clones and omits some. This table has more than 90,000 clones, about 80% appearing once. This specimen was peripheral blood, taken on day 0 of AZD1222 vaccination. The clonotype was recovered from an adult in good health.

CDR3 in DNA: TGTGCCAGCACCCCGGGTCCAGCGGGAGCCTCCTACGAGCAGTACTTC. As protein: CASTPGPAGASYEQYF. The rearrangement joins TRBV28 to TRBJ2-7, with TRBD2 matching 8 bases. The ends lost 7 bases at V and 0 bases at J; junction bases unmatched: 11. Germline V gene data show CDR1 as MDHEN and CDR2 as SYDVKM. This CDR3 contains 16 residues.